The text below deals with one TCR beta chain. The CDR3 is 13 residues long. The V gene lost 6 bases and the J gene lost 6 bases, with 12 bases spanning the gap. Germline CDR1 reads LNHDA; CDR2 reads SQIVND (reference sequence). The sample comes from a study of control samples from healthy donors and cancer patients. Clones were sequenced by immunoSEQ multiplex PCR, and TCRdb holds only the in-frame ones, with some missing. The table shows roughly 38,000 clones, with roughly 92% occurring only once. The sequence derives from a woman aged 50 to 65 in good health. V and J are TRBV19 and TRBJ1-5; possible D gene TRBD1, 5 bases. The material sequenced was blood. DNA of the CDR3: TGTGCCAGTAGAGTTGCGGGGACTCAGCCCCAGCATTTT. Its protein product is CASRVAGTQPQHF.